The text below deals with one TCR beta chain. Its antigen is unknown. CDR3 length: 17 amino acids. Germline V gene sequence: CDR1 LGHNA, CDR2 YNFKEQ. With 4 bases clipped from V and 1 base from J, the junction kept 7 bases outside the gene matches. The data are from a study of T-cell memory formation after mild COVID-19. Study overall: TCR clusters showed largely donor specificity. Overall study findings and caveats: Contracting clones from day 15 to 85 had balanced CD4/CD8; later expanders favoured CD4+.

From 5'RACE with constant-segment primers came TCR alpha and TCR beta cDNA libraries that carried sample barcodes and UMIs. Via MiXCR, TCRdb re-called the 5' RACE reads, giving one row per CDR3 protein. The sample records 300,000 to 400,000 distinct CDR3 sequences, roughly 15% being singletons. The sample was PBMCs or a T cell subset sorted from them (not recorded which). The chain is built from TRBV4-2 and TRBJ2-5; 12 bases match TRBD2. The TCR comes from a man aged 18-30 years who had mild COVID-19 (a few samples of this study predate the infection). Cell type and time point are not known. The CDR3 region has the DNA TGTGCCAGCAGCCCTTCCGGGACTAGCGGGCTCCAAGAGACCCAGTACTTC. Amino acids: CASSPSGTSGLQETQYF.